This record concerns one T cell receptor beta chain sequence. Original analysis: Amplified reference gene primers provided the basis for estimating nucleated cell counts. Measured with immunoSEQ multiplex PCR; TCRdb has only the in-frame clones, and not every one. The DNA gave D and trimming, while V, J and clone size come from that table. The table shows under 300,000 clones, with about four fifths occurring only once. This sample was included in a study of blood T cell repertoires in COVID-19. About the study: Sites across the United States, Italy and Spain contributed samples from acute and convalescent COVID-19. T cells, B-cell-depleted T cells, or PBMCs supplied cDNA or gDNA.

The sequence was obtained from a man aged 30-40 years who had recovered from COVID-19. What was sequenced was peripheral blood.

The CDR3 coding sequence is TGTGCCAGTAGTATAGATTCCCAGCGGGGGCCCTACAATGAGCAGTTCTTC. This encodes CASSIDSQRGPYNEQFF. The chain uses TRBV19 and TRBJ2-1; 8 bases match TRBD2. This CDR3 comprises 17 residues. J gave up 2 bases and V 0 bases, and 6 bases lay outside the gene matches. Germline values: CDR1 LNHDA, CDR2 SQIVND (reference sequence).